This TCR beta chain was sequenced during a study of blood T cell repertoires in COVID-19. Study in general: Acute-phase and convalescent COVID-19 samples originated in the United States, Italy and Spain. T cells, B-cell-depleted T cells, or PBMCs provided the cDNA or gDNA that served as material.

V trimming: 1 base; J trimming: 4 bases; junction bases outside the gene matches: 9. The CDR3 is 16 amino acids. Germline V CDR1 and CDR2: SGDLS, YYNGEE. This table comes from immunoSEQ multiplex PCR, and its TCRdb copy is limited to in-frame clones, with some not included. The sample shows roughly 140,000 clones, about 90% of them seen only once. The J gene is TRBJ1-2, the V gene TRBV9, with 8 bases matching TRBD1. This TCR came from a woman aged 45-59 years with acute or convalescent COVID-19. Sequenced material: peripheral blood. CDR3 coding DNA: TGTGCCAGCAGCGTAAGGCCGGGACAGGACTTCTATGGCTACACCTTC. It is translated as CASSVRPGQDFYGYTF.